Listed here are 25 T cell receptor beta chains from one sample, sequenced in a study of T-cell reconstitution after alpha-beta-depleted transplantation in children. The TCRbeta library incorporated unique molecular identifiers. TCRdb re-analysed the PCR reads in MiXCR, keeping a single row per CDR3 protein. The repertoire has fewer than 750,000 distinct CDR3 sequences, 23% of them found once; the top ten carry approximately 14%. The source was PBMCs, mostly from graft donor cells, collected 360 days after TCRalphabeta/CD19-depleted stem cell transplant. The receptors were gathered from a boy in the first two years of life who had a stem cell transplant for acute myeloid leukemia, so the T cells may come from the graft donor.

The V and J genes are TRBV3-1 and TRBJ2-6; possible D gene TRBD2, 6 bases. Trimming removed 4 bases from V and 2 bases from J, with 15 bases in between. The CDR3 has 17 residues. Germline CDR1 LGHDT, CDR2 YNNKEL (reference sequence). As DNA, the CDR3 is TGTGCCAGCAGCCCCTGGGACTTGAAGCCTGGGGCCAACGTCCTGACTTTC. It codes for CASSPWDLKPGANVLTF. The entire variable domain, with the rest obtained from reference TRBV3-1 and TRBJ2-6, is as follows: DTAVSQTPKYLVTQMGNDKSIKCEQNLGHDTMYWYKQDSKKFLKIMFSYNNKELIINETVPNRFSPKSPDKAHLNLHINSLELGDSAVYFCASSPWDLKPGANVLTFGAGSRLTVL.

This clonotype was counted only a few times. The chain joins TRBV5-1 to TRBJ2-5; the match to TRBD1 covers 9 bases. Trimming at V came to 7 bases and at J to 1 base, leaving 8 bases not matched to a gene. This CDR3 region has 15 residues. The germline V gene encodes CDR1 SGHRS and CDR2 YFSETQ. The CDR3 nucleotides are TGCGCCAGCTTCCCGGGACAGGGAGGCCAAGAGACCCAGTACTTC. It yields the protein CASFPGQGGQETQYF.

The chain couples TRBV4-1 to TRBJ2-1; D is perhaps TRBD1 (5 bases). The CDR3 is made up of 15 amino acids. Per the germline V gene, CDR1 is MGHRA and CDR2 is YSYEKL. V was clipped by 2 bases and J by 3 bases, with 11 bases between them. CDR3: CASSQFRENYNEQFF. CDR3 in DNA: TGCGCCAGCAGCCAATTCAGGGAAAACTACAATGAGCAGTTCTTC.

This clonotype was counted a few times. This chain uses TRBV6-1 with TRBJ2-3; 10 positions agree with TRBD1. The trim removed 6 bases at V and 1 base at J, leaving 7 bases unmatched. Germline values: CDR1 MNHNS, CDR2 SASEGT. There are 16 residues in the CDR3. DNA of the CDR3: TGTGCCAGCAGGCGACAGGGGGCGTTGGGCACAGATACGCAGTATTTT. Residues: CASRRQGALGTDTQYF.

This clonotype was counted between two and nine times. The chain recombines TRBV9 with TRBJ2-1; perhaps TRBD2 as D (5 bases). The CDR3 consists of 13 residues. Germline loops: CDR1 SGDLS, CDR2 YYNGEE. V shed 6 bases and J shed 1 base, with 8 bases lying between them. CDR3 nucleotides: TGTGCCAGCAACGAGGGTTCCTACAATGAGCAGTTCTTC. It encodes CASNEGSYNEQFF.

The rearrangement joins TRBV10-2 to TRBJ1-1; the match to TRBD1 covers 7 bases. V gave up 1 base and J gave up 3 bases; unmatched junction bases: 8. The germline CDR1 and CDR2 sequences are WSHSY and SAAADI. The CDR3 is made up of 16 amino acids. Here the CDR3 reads CASSEFVGDSYTEAFF. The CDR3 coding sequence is TGCGCCAGCAGTGAGTTTGTTGGGGACAGCTACACTGAAGCTTTCTTT.

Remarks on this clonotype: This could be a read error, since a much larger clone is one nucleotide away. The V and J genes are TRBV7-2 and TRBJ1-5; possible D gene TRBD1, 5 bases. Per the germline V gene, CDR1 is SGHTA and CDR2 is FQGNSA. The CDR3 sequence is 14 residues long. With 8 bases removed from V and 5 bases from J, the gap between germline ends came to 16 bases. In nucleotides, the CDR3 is TGTGCCAGCCGCCCATCAGGGCCCGATCAGCCCCAGCATTTT. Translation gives CASRPSGPDQPQHF.

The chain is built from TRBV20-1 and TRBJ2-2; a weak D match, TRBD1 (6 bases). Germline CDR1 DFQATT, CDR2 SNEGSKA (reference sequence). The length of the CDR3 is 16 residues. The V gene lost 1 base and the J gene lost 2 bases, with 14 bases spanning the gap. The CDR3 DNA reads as TGCAGTGCTAGAGCCTACGGACAGTTAAACACCGGGGAGCTGTTTTTT. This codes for CSARAYGQLNTGELFF.

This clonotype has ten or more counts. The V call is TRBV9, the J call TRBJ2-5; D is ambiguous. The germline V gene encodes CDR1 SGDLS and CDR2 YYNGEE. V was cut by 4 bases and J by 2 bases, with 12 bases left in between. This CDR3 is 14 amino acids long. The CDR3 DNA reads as TGTGCCAGCAGCCCCTCGGCTATTCAAGAGACCCAGTACTTC. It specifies CASSPSAIQETQYF.

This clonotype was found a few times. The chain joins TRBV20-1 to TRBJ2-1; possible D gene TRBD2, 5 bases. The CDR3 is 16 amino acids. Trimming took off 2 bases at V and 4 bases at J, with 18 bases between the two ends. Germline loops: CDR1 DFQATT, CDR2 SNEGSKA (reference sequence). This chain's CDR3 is CSARIRGWEPYNEQFF. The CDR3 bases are TGCAGTGCTAGAATCCGGGGATGGGAACCGTACAATGAGCAGTTCTTC.

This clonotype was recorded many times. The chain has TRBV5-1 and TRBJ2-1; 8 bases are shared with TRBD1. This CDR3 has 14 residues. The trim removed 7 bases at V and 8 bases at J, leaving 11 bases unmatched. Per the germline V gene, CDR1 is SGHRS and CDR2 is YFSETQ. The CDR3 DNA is TGCGCCAGCTCTGGGACAGGTGGAGGACATGAGCAGTTCTTC. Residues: CASSGTGGGHEQFF.

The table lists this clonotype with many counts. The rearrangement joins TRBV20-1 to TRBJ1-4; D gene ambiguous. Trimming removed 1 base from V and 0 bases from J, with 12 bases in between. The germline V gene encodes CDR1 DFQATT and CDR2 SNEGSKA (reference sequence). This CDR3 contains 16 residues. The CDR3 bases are TGCAGTGCTAGAGGTTCGGGGATAACAACTAATGAAAAACTGTTTTTT. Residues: CSARGSGITTNEKLFF.

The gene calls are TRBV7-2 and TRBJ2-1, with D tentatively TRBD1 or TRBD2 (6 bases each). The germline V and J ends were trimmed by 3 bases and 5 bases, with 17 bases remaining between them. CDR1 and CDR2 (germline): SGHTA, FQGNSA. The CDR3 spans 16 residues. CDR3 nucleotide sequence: TGTGCCAGCAGCTTTCGCAGGGGACTGGCAAACAATGAGCAGTTCTTC. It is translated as CASSFRRGLANNEQFF.

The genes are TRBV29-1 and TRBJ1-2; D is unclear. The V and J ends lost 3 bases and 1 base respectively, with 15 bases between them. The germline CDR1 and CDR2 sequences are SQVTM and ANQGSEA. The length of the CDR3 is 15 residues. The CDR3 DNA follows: TGCAGCGTTGAGCCGGAGGGCCGGGGTAACTATGGCTACACCTTC. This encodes CSVEPEGRGNYGYTF.

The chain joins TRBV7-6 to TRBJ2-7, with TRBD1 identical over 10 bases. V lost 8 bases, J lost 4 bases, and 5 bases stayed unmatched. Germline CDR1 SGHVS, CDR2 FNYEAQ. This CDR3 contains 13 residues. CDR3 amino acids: CASALGQGYEQYF. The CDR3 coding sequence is TGTGCCAGCGCTCTGGGACAGGGGTACGAGCAGTACTTC.

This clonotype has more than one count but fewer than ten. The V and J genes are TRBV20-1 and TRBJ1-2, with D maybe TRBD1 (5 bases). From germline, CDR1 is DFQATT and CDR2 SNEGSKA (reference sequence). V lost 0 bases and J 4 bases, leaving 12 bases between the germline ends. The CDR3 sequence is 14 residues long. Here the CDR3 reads CSARDAGLGYGYTF. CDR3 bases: TGCAGTGCTAGAGATGCGGGGCTGGGCTATGGCTACACCTTC.

In DNA, the CDR3 is TGTGCCAGCAGCTTAGGGGCTGTCACCTACAATGAGCAGTTCTTC. It yields the protein CASSLGAVTYNEQFF. The genes are TRBV7-2 and TRBJ2-1; no firm D call. Germline CDR1 SGHTA, CDR2 FQGNSA. The CDR3 is 15 residues long. V lost 1 base and J lost 2, with 9 bases in between. Full variable domain (outside the CDR3, taken from reference TRBV7-2 and TRBJ2-1): GAGVSQSPSNKVTEKGKDVELRCDPISGHTALYWYRQSLGQGLEFLIYFQGNSAPDKSGLPSDRFSAERTGGSVSTLTIQRTQQEDSAVYLCASSLGAVTYNEQFFGPGTRLTVL.

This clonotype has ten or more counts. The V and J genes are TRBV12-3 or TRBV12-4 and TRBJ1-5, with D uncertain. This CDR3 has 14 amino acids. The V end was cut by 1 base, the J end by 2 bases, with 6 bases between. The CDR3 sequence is CASSLGRGNQPQHF. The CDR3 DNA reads TGTGCCAGCAGTTTAGGAAGAGGCAATCAGCCCCAGCATTTT.

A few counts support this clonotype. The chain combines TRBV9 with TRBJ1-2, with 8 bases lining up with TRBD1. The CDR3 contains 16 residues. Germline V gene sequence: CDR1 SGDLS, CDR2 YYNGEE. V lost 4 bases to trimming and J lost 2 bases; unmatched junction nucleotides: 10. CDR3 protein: CASSSSGTGTNYGYTF. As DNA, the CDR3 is TGTGCCAGCAGCTCCTCGGGGACAGGTACCAACTATGGCTACACCTTC.

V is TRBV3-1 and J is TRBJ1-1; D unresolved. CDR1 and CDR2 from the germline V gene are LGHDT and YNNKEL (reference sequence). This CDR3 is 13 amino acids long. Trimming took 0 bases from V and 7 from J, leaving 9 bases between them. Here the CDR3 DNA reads TGTGCCAGCAGCCAAGAATCGTGGAATGAAGCTTTCTTT. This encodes CASSQESWNEAFF.

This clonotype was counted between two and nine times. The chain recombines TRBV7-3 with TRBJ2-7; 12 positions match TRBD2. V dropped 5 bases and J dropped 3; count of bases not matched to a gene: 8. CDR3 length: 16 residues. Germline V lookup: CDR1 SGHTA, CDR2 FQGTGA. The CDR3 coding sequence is TGTGCCAGCAGCGCGACTAGCGGGGGATCTATCTACGAGCAGTACTTC. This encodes CASSATSGGSIYEQYF.

The CDR3, as DNA: TGTGCCAGCAGTTACAACAGGGGTGGGTCCTACGAGCAGTACTTC. Its translation: CASSYNRGGSYEQYF. The rearrangement joins TRBV6-5 to TRBJ2-7; 7 positions agree with TRBD1. This CDR3 has 15 amino acids. J gave up 1 base and V 2 bases, and 5 bases lay outside the gene matches. Germline V lookup: CDR1 MNHEY, CDR2 SVGAGI.

DNA of the CDR3: TGTGCCACCAGTGACCCGGGACAGGGTCGCACCGGGGAGCTGTTTTTT. As protein: CATSDPGQGRTGELFF. The chain is built from TRBV24-1 and TRBJ2-2, with 9 positions matching TRBD1. The CDR3 runs to 16 residues. V gave up 4 bases and J gave up 4 bases; unmatched junction bases: 6. The germline gives CDR1 KGHDR, CDR2 SFDVKD.

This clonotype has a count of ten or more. The CDR3 here is CASRSEDRAYEQYV. CDR3 nucleotides: TGTGCCAGCAGGAGTGAAGACAGGGCCTACGAGCAGTACGTC. J is TRBJ2-7 and V is TRBV6-1; 7 positions agree with TRBD1. The V and J ends lost 6 bases and 2 bases, in that order; junction bases with no gene match: 7. The CDR3 extends over 14 amino acids. Looked up from germline, CDR1 is MNHNS and CDR2 is SASEGT.

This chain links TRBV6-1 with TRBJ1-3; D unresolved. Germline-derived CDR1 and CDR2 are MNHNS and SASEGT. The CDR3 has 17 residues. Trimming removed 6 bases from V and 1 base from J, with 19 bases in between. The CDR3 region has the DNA TGTGCCAGCAGCCTAGACACCTCCCAGCTATCTGGAAACACCATATATTTT. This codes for CASSLDTSQLSGNTIYF.